These 21 T cell receptor beta chains came from one sample sequenced in a study of OX40 agonist ivuxolimab in advanced cancers. Data came from immunoSEQ multiplex PCR; TCRdb stores just in-frame clones and leaves some out. The sample holds about 79,000 clones; roughly 84% are singletons and the top ten take 3% to 4.5%. This specimen was CD4+ or CD8+ T cells sorted from blood, taken in a trial of the OX40 agonist ivuxolimab. All receptors come from an adult with an advanced solid tumor such as melanoma, head and neck, liver or kidney cancer.

The chain employs TRBV5-1 and TRBJ2-1; D gene ambiguous. Trimming took off 0 bases at V and 4 bases at J, with 17 bases between the two ends. Germline CDR1 and CDR2: SGHRS and YFSETQ. The CDR3 has 17 amino acids. In nucleotides, the CDR3 is TGCGCCAGCAGCTTGGGCCGGTCAGGCGGAGTATACAATGAGCAGTTCTTC. Its protein is CASSLGRSGGVYNEQFF.

The chain has TRBV15 and TRBJ2-1, with 9 bases lining up with TRBD2. V was clipped by 2 bases and J by 7 bases; unmatched bases: 12. This CDR3 region has 17 residues. Germline V gives CDR1 LNHNV, CDR2 YYDKDF (reference sequence). Here the CDR3 DNA reads TGTGCCACCAGCAGACCCCAGGGGAGCGGGAGGTCAAATGAGCAGTTCTTC. Its protein is CATSRPQGSGRSNEQFF.

The CDR3 DNA is TGTGCCAGCAGCCTAGGTGTTGAGGGCGGTGGTGAGCAGTTCTTC. This sequence encodes CASSLGVEGGGEQFF. The rearrangement uses TRBV7-8 and TRBJ2-1; possibly TRBD2 for D (5 bases). In germline, CDR1 is SGHVS, CDR2 FQNEAQ. The CDR3 totals 15 residues. Trimming took off 5 bases at V and 9 bases at J, with 20 bases between the two ends.

For the CDR3, the DNA is TGCGCCAGCAGCTTGTCACTAGCGGGAGGTTCCGATGAGCAGTTCTTC. Its protein product is CASSLSLAGGSDEQFF. V usage is TRBV5-1 and J usage is TRBJ2-1; TRBD2 agrees at 12 bases. This CDR3 is built from 16 residues. Unmatched junction bases numbered 7, after V lost 1 base and J lost 8 bases. Germline loops: CDR1 SGHRS, CDR2 YFSETQ.

The chain has TRBV18 and TRBJ2-3, with TRBD2 matching 7 bases. The ends lost 2 bases at V and 7 bases at J; junction bases unmatched: 9. The germline V gene encodes CDR1 KGHSH and CDR2 LQKENI. This CDR3 spans 15 amino acids. CDR3 in amino acids: CASSPEGGSSHTQYF. CDR3 nucleotide sequence: TGTGCCAGCTCACCAGAGGGCGGGAGTTCCCATACGCAGTATTTT.

V and J are TRBV5-1 and TRBJ2-1; possible D gene TRBD2, 5 bases. The CDR3 sequence is 13 residues long. Trimming pared 3 bases from V and 9 bases from J, leaving 13 bases between. CDR1 is SGHRS, CDR2 YFSETQ, per germline. The DNA of the CDR3 is TGCGCCAGCAGCTGGGTAGGGAGTGGTGAGCAGTTCTTC. Its protein is CASSWVGSGEQFF.

The J gene is TRBJ1-2, the V gene TRBV27, with a weak D call TRBD1 (6 bases). CDR1 is MNHEY and CDR2 is SMNVEV in the germline V gene (reference sequence). V was clipped by 5 bases and J by 2 bases, with 18 bases between them. The CDR3 runs 16 residues. CDR3 residues: CASSKGGPGANYGYTF. Written as DNA, the CDR3 is TGTGCCAGCAGTAAGGGGGGGCCAGGTGCGAACTATGGCTACACCTTC.

This sequence joins TRBV7-2 and TRBJ2-1, with 9 bases aligning to TRBD1. J was trimmed by 5 bases and V by 5 bases; bases with no gene match: 10. Germline assignment: CDR1 SGHTA and CDR2 FQGNSA. The CDR3 is 16 residues long. The CDR3 protein is CASSTRSGTGHNEQFF. For the CDR3, the DNA is TGTGCCAGCAGCACCCGTTCCGGGACAGGGCACAATGAGCAGTTCTTC.

This clone turned up a few times. The rearrangement links TRBV10-1 to TRBJ2-7, with D possibly being TRBD1 or TRBD2 (5 bases each). The CDR3 runs 14 residues. Germline V gene lookup returns CDR1 WNHNN and CDR2 SYGVQD (reference sequence). Trimming left V 3 bases short and J 2 bases short, with 11 bases between. CDR3 loop: CASSEGSGPYEQYF. The CDR3 DNA sequence: TGCGCCAGCAGTGAAGGATCGGGACCCTACGAGCAGTACTTC.

The chain combines TRBV4-1 with TRBJ2-5; a possible D gene is TRBD1 (5 bases). The J call is uncertain, as TRBJ2-7 better fits the DNA end. CDR1 is MGHRA and CDR2 is YSYEKL in the germline V gene. This CDR3 has 15 residues. CDR3 nucleotide sequence: TGCGCCAGCAGCCAAGATAAGCCAGGGAACTACGAGCAGTACTTC. It codes for CASSQDKPGNYEQYF.

CDR3 nucleotides: TGCGCCAGCAGTCAATCGATGAGGGGGGCACGGGTCGATCTGGAACTGTTTTTT. Encoded protein: CASSQSMRGARVDLELFF. The gene calls are TRBV23-1 and TRBJ1-4; weak D call: TRBD1 (6 bases). TRBV23-1 is assigned to the ORF class and has an uncertain function. The V and J ends lost 0 bases and 12 bases respectively, with 26 bases between them. The CDR3 totals 18 residues.

V gene TRBV9 combines with J gene TRBJ2-1; 13 bases align to TRBD2. The CDR3 consists of 24 residues. Germline V gene lookup returns CDR1 SGDLS and CDR2 YYNGEE. The trim removed 0 bases at V and 4 bases at J, leaving 25 bases unmatched. CDR3 nucleotide sequence: TGTGCCAGCAGCGTAGTTCTGGGAGAAATTGGGACTAGCGGGACCGCGAGGTCTTACAATGAGCAGTTCTTC. Protein product: CASSVVLGEIGTSGTARSYNEQFF. Full variable domain (remainder filled in from reference TRBV9 and TRBJ2-1): DSGVTQTPKHLITATGQRVTLRCSPRSGDLSVYWYQQSLDQGLQFLIQYYNGEERAKGNILERFSAQQFPDLHSELNLSSLELGDSALYFCASSVVLGEIGTSGTARSYNEQFFGPGTRLTVL.

The V call is TRBV5-4, the J call TRBJ1-3, with D uncertain. In germline, CDR1 is SGHNT, CDR2 YYREEE (reference sequence). CDR3 length: 13 amino acids. Trimming stripped 4 bases from V and 8 bases from J, with 13 bases between. In nucleotides, the CDR3 is TGTGCCAGCAGCCCCGGGCCCCAGGACACCATATATTTT. Translation gives CASSPGPQDTIYF.

The chain has TRBV4-1 and TRBJ1-2, with D uncertain. The CDR3 runs to 13 residues. From germline, CDR1 is MGHRA and CDR2 YSYEKL. Trimming stripped 4 bases from V and 5 bases from J, with 11 bases between. The CDR3 DNA follows: TGCGCCAGCAGCCCCGGGAGGGATTATGGCTACACCTTC. It codes for CASSPGRDYGYTF.

This clone came up a few times. CDR3 residues: CASNRGGREGEQYF. The DNA of the CDR3 is TGTGCCAGCAACCGGGGCGGGAGGGAAGGCGAGCAGTACTTC. This chain uses TRBV14 with TRBJ2-7; 9 positions match TRBD2. Germline values: CDR1 SGHDN, CDR2 FVKESK. V dropped 7 bases and J dropped 6; count of bases not matched to a gene: 10. The CDR3 length is 14 residues.

The V and J genes are TRBV2 and TRBJ1-2; unclear D gene. CDR3 length: 14 residues. V lost 6 bases to trimming and J lost 4 bases, with 15 bases between them. CDR1 is SNHLY and CDR2 is FYNNEI in the germline V gene. The CDR3 sequence: CASRWEGGSYGYTF. In DNA form, the CDR3 reads TGTGCCAGCAGGTGGGAAGGAGGGAGCTATGGCTACACCTTC.

The chain couples TRBV7-9 to TRBJ2-7; perhaps TRBD1 as D (6 bases). CDR1 is SEHNR, CDR2 FQNEAQ, per germline (reference sequence). This CDR3 spans 14 amino acids. With 4 bases removed from V and 2 bases from J, the gap between germline ends came to 12 bases. As DNA, the CDR3 is TGTGCCAGCAGCTACCCAGGGGAGACCTACGAGCAGTACTTC. Translation: CASSYPGETYEQYF.

The rearrangement links TRBV27 to TRBJ2-3, with D hard to call. Germline CDR1 is MNHEY and CDR2 is SMNVEV (reference sequence). Trimming left V 1 base short and J 0 bases short, with 8 bases between. This CDR3 comprises 15 residues. DNA of the CDR3: TGTGCCAGCAGTTTATTCGGGTCTAGCACAGATACGCAGTATTTT. Its protein is CASSLFGSSTDTQYF.

This clone came up once. The chain carries TRBV12-5 and TRBJ1-1; possible D gene TRBD1, 5 bases. Deletions cut 3 bases from V and 1 base from J, with 12 bases between. CDR1 LGHNT and CDR2 FRNRAP come from the germline V gene. The CDR3 totals 15 residues. DNA for the CDR3: TGTGCTAGTGGTTTCCGCGGCGGGGGGAACACTGAAGCTTTCTTT. Amino acids: CASGFRGGGNTEAFF.

The V and J genes are TRBV28 and TRBJ1-6; the D gene is possibly TRBD1 (6 bases). This CDR3 region has 13 residues. Trimming cost V 4 bases and J 7 bases, with 8 bases left between them. CDR1 and CDR2 (germline): MDHEN, SYDVKM. The CDR3 DNA is TGTGCCAGCAGTTCAGGGGACAATTCACCCCTCCACTTT. This encodes CASSSGDNSPLHF.

In its sample, this clone was seen a few times. The rearrangement links TRBV7-2 to TRBJ2-5, with D possibly being TRBD1 or TRBD2 (5 bases each). The CDR3 sequence is 14 residues long. Germline CDR1 SGHTA, CDR2 FQGNSA. V was clipped by 4 bases and J by 5 bases, with 14 bases between them. CDR3 residues: CASSSKWGWETQYF. Here the CDR3 DNA reads TGTGCCAGCAGCTCTAAGTGGGGGTGGGAGACCCAGTACTTC.